This record covers a single T cell receptor (beta chain). The data belong to a study of blood T cell repertoires in COVID-19. Study overall: The analysed material was cDNA or gDNA that came from T cells, B-cell-depleted T cells, or PBMCs.

The germline V gene has CDR1 SNHLY and CDR2 FYNNEI. The length of the CDR3 is 14 residues. Trimming removed 7 bases from V and 1 base from J, with 11 bases in between. The table came from immunoSEQ multiplex PCR; TCRdb's copy has only in-frame clones and leaves some out. The sample records some 230,000 clones, around 86% being singletons. The chain has TRBV2 and TRBJ1-5; weak D call: TRBD1 (6 bases). Sequencing used peripheral blood. This receptor was obtained from a man aged 30 to 45 who had recovered from COVID-19. CDR3 amino acids: CASTTQGSNQPQHF. The CDR3 DNA sequence: TGTGCCAGCACTACACAGGGAAGCAATCAGCCCCAGCATTTT.